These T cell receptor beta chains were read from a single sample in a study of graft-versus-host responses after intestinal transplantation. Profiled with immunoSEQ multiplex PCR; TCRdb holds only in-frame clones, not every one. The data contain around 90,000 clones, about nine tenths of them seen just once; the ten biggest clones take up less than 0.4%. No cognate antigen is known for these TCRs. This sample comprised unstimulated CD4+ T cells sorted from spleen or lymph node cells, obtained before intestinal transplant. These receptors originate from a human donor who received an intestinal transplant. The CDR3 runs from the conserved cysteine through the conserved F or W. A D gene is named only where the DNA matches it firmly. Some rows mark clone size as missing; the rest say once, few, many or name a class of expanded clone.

CDR3 protein: CASSPGKGTNEKLFF; CDR3 DNA: TGTGCCAGCTCACCAGGGAAAGGAACTAATGAAAAACTGTTTTTT; clone size: .; D gene: .; V gene: TRBV18; J gene: TRBJ1-4
CDR3 protein: CASSLYPGSAIQYF; CDR3 DNA: TGTGCCAGCAGTTTATATCCGGGGTCGGCCATTCAGTACTTC; clone size: .; D gene: .; V gene: TRBV27; J gene: TRBJ2-4
CDR3 protein: CASSSVGAYSNQPQHF; CDR3 DNA: TGTGCCAGCAGTTCCGTGGGCGCATATAGCAATCAGCCCCAGCATTTT; clone size: once; D gene: .; V gene: TRBV28; J gene: TRBJ1-5
CDR3 protein: CASSLVGTLPTNEQFF; CDR3 DNA: TGTGCCAGCAGCTTAGTTGGGACTCTACCCACCAATGAGCAGTTCTTC; clone size: .; D gene: .; V gene: TRBV11-2; J gene: TRBJ2-1
CDR3 protein: CASSASGRPEQYF; CDR3 DNA: TGCGCCAGCAGTGCAAGCGGGAGACCAGAGCAGTACTTC; clone size: .; D gene: TRBD2; V gene: TRBV10-1; J gene: TRBJ2-7
CDR3 protein: CASSPDRAYEQYF; CDR3 DNA: TGTGCCAGCAGTCCGGACAGGGCATACGAGCAGTACTTC; clone size: .; D gene: TRBD1; V gene: TRBV5-8; J gene: TRBJ2-7
CDR3 protein: CASSPGLAGGEQYF; CDR3 DNA: TGTGCCAGCAGCCCGGGACTAGCGGGTGGCGAGCAGTACTTC; clone size: .; D gene: TRBD2; V gene: TRBV14; J gene: TRBJ2-7
CDR3 protein: CASSSGASNEKLFF; CDR3 DNA: TGTGCCAGCAGCTCTGGGGCGTCTAATGAAAAACTGTTTTTT; clone size: .; D gene: .; V gene: TRBV5-6; J gene: TRBJ1-4
CDR3 protein: CASSYSKYGSYGYTF; CDR3 DNA: TGTGCCAGCAGTTACTCGAAGTACGGAAGCTATGGCTACACCTTC; clone size: .; D gene: .; V gene: TRBV6-5; J gene: TRBJ1-2
CDR3 protein: CASSFSIGRFYEQYF; CDR3 DNA: TGTGCCAGCAGTTTCTCTATAGGCAGATTCTACGAGCAGTACTTC; clone size: .; D gene: .; V gene: TRBV28; J gene: TRBJ2-7
CDR3 protein: CASRLSGGAVGTQYF; CDR3 DNA: TGTGCCAGCAGACTCTCCGGGGGGGCGGTTGGGACGCAGTATTTT; clone size: .; D gene: TRBD2; V gene: TRBV28; J gene: TRBJ2-3
CDR3 protein: CASSLLVNTQYF; CDR3 DNA: TGTGCCAGCAGCTTGCTAGTGAACACGCAGTATTTT; clone size: .; D gene: .; V gene: TRBV11-2; J gene: TRBJ2-3
CDR3 protein: CATGQGSTDTQYF; CDR3 DNA: TGTGCCACCGGACAGGGCAGCACAGATACGCAGTATTTT; clone size: .; D gene: TRBD1; V gene: TRBV6-1; J gene: TRBJ2-3
CDR3 protein: CASFRDLGSPLHF; CDR3 DNA: TGTGCCTCGTTCCGGGACCTCGGATCACCCCTCCACTTT; clone size: .; D gene: .; V gene: TRBV6-5; J gene: TRBJ1-6
CDR3 protein: CASSLAKWGPQETQYF; CDR3 DNA: TGCGCCAGCAGCTTGGCCAAGTGGGGACCACAAGAGACCCAGTACTTC; clone size: .; D gene: .; V gene: TRBV5-1; J gene: TRBJ2-5
CDR3 protein: CASIPSGRGPLEQYF; CDR3 DNA: TGTGCCAGCATCCCATCCGGGCGGGGCCCCCTCGAGCAGTACTTC; clone size: .; D gene: .; V gene: TRBV27; J gene: TRBJ2-7
CDR3 protein: CAWSAEGGVYGNTIYF; CDR3 DNA: TGTGCCTGGAGTGCAGAAGGCGGGGTATACGGAAACACCATATATTTT; clone size: once; D gene: .; V gene: TRBV30; J gene: TRBJ1-3
CDR3 protein: CASSELGWTSSYEQYF; CDR3 DNA: TGTGCCAGCAGTGAGTTGGGTTGGACCTCCTCCTACGAGCAGTACTTC; clone size: .; D gene: .; V gene: TRBV6-1; J gene: TRBJ2-7
CDR3 protein: CASSSGTSGDTQYF; CDR3 DNA: TGCGCCAGCAGCAGCGGGACTAGCGGAGATACGCAGTATTTT; clone size: .; D gene: TRBD2; V gene: TRBV5-1; J gene: TRBJ2-3
CDR3 protein: CASSRLAGRSGANVLTF; CDR3 DNA: TGTGCCAGCAGCAGACTAGCGGGACGGTCTGGGGCCAACGTCCTGACTTTC; clone size: .; D gene: TRBD2; V gene: TRBV9; J gene: TRBJ2-6
CDR3 protein: CASSYTAVGQFF; CDR3 DNA: TGTGCCAGCAGTTATACAGCCGTCGGGCAGTTCTTC; clone size: .; D gene: .; V gene: TRBV28; J gene: TRBJ2-1
CDR3 protein: CASSALDRLSGANVLTF; CDR3 DNA: TGTGCCAGTAGTGCCCTTGACAGGCTTTCGGGGGCCAACGTCCTGACTTTC; clone size: .; D gene: .; V gene: TRBV19; J gene: TRBJ2-6
CDR3 protein: CASSPGGSTNEKLFF; CDR3 DNA: TGCGCCAGCAGCCCAGGGGGTAGCACTAATGAAAAACTGTTTTTT; clone size: once; D gene: TRBD1; V gene: TRBV5-1; J gene: TRBJ1-4
CDR3 protein: CASSWTGGSEQYF; CDR3 DNA: TGTGCCAGCAGTTGGACAGGGGGAAGTGAGCAGTACTTC; clone size: .; D gene: TRBD1; V gene: TRBV6-1; J gene: TRBJ2-7
CDR3 protein: CASSLAGTSSGMAYEQYF; CDR3 DNA: TGCGCCAGCAGCTTGGCCGGGACATCTAGCGGGATGGCCTACGAGCAGTACTTC; clone size: .; D gene: TRBD2; V gene: TRBV5-1; J gene: TRBJ2-7
CDR3 protein: CAIGGIAVYEQYF; CDR3 DNA: TGTGCCATCGGGGGGATTGCAGTCTACGAGCAGTACTTC; clone size: .; D gene: TRBD2; V gene: TRBV25-1; J gene: TRBJ2-7
CDR3 protein: CSVEGQGDGYTF; CDR3 DNA: TGCAGCGTTGAGGGGCAGGGGGATGGCTACACCTTC; clone size: .; D gene: TRBD1; V gene: TRBV29-1; J gene: TRBJ1-2
CDR3 protein: CASSVGWDSPKAFF; CDR3 DNA: TGCGCCAGCAGCGTTGGGTGGGACAGCCCAAAAGCTTTCTTT; clone size: .; D gene: TRBD1; V gene: TRBV5-1; J gene: TRBJ1-1
CDR3 protein: CASSLSGADNEQFF; CDR3 DNA: TGTGCCAGCAGCTTGTCGGGGGCCGACAATGAGCAGTTCTTC; clone size: .; D gene: .; V gene: TRBV5-6; J gene: TRBJ2-1
CDR3 protein: CASSPRQGATNEKLFF; CDR3 DNA: TGCGCCAGCAGCCCAAGACAGGGAGCGACTAATGAAAAACTGTTTTTT; clone size: .; D gene: TRBD1; V gene: TRBV5-1; J gene: TRBJ1-4
CDR3 protein: CASSHGCLAGGNQETQYF; CDR3 DNA: TGTGCCAGCAGCCACGGATGTCTAGCGGGAGGAAACCAAGAGACCCAGTACTTC; clone size: .; D gene: TRBD2; V gene: TRBV7-3; J gene: TRBJ2-5
CDR3 protein: CASSLGQDFGNTEAFF; CDR3 DNA: TGTGCCAGCAGCTTAGGACAGGACTTTGGGAACACTGAAGCTTTCTTT; clone size: .; D gene: .; V gene: TRBV11-3; J gene: TRBJ1-1
CDR3 protein: CASSLAGFYNEQFF; CDR3 DNA: TGTGCCAGCAGCTTAGCGGGATTCTACAATGAGCAGTTCTTC; clone size: .; D gene: .; V gene: TRBV11-2; J gene: TRBJ2-1
CDR3 protein: CASSSPGVNIQYF; CDR3 DNA: TGTGCCAGCAGCTCGCCCGGGGTTAACATTCAGTACTTC; clone size: .; D gene: .; V gene: TRBV11-2; J gene: TRBJ2-4
CDR3 protein: CASSGGGRGHEQFF; CDR3 DNA: TGCGCCAGCAGTGGCGGCGGGAGAGGGCATGAGCAGTTCTTC; clone size: .; D gene: TRBD2; V gene: TRBV10-1; J gene: TRBJ2-1
CDR3 protein: CASSQLRQGPSYEQYF; CDR3 DNA: TGCGCCAGCAGCCAACTCCGACAGGGGCCCTCCTACGAGCAGTACTTC; clone size: .; D gene: TRBD1; V gene: TRBV4-1; J gene: TRBJ2-7
CDR3 protein: CASSRDGTVYEQYF; CDR3 DNA: TGTGCCAGTAGTCGGGACGGAACAGTCTACGAGCAGTACTTC; clone size: .; D gene: .; V gene: TRBV19; J gene: TRBJ2-7
CDR3 protein: CASSLLPTGGGSGELFF; CDR3 DNA: TGTGCCAGCAGCCTATTACCCACAGGGGGTGGGTCCGGGGAGCTGTTTTTT; clone size: .; D gene: TRBD1; V gene: TRBV7-3; J gene: TRBJ2-2
CDR3 protein: CASSERQEAYEQYF; CDR3 DNA: TGTGCCAGCAGTGAAAGACAGGAGGCCTACGAGCAGTACTTC; clone size: .; D gene: .; V gene: TRBV2; J gene: TRBJ2-7
CDR3 protein: CASSFWSGAGKETQYF; CDR3 DNA: TGTGCCAGCAGTTTCTGGTCAGGGGCGGGCAAAGAGACCCAGTACTTC; clone size: .; D gene: .; V gene: TRBV27; J gene: TRBJ2-5
CDR3 protein: CASSLYRGDYEQYF; CDR3 DNA: TGTGCCAGCAGCTTATATCGGGGCGACTACGAGCAGTACTTC; clone size: .; D gene: .; V gene: TRBV7-2; J gene: TRBJ2-7
CDR3 protein: CASRTGTGFEQPQHF; CDR3 DNA: TGTGCCAGCAGGACCGGGACAGGCTTCGAGCAGCCCCAGCATTTT; clone size: .; D gene: TRBD1; V gene: TRBV6-1; J gene: TRBJ1-5
CDR3 protein: CASSLALTSTEQFF; CDR3 DNA: TGTGCCAGCAGCTTAGCACTGACGAGCACTGAGCAGTTCTTC; clone size: .; D gene: .; V gene: TRBV7-9; J gene: TRBJ2-1
CDR3 protein: CASSYWGFWAEAFF; CDR3 DNA: TGTGCCAGCAGTTATTGGGGTTTTTGGGCTGAAGCTTTCTTT; clone size: .; D gene: .; V gene: TRBV6-5; J gene: TRBJ1-1
CDR3 protein: CAWSVGAGESEQFF; CDR3 DNA: TGTGCCTGGAGTGTAGGAGCGGGAGAGTCGGAGCAGTTCTTC; clone size: .; D gene: TRBD2; V gene: TRBV30; J gene: TRBJ2-1
CDR3 protein: CASSFSGTGGTDTQYF; CDR3 DNA: TGTGCCAGCAGCTTCTCCGGGACAGGGGGGACAGATACGCAGTATTTT; clone size: .; D gene: TRBD1; V gene: TRBV7-9; J gene: TRBJ2-3
CDR3 protein: CASSLGWAYEQYF; CDR3 DNA: TGTGCCAGCAGTCTGGGTTGGGCCTACGAGCAGTACTTC; clone size: .; D gene: .; V gene: TRBV28; J gene: TRBJ2-7
CDR3 protein: CASQEQASDNSPLHF; CDR3 DNA: TGCGCCAGCCAAGAACAGGCCTCTGATAATTCACCCCTCCACTTT; clone size: .; D gene: .; V gene: TRBV5-1; J gene: TRBJ1-6
CDR3 protein: CASSRKGWRRMAYEQYF; CDR3 DNA: TGTGCCAGCAGTCGAAAAGGTTGGCGCAGGATGGCCTACGAGCAGTACTTC; clone size: .; D gene: .; V gene: TRBV21-1; J gene: TRBJ2-7
CDR3 protein: CASSDPLNTEAFF; CDR3 DNA: TGTGCCAGCAGTGACCCATTGAACACTGAAGCTTTCTTT; clone size: .; D gene: .; V gene: TRBV2; J gene: TRBJ1-1
CDR3 protein: CASSPRQASQSSGNTIYF; CDR3 DNA: TGTGCCAGCAGCCCCCGCCAGGCCTCACAAAGCTCTGGAAACACCATATATTTT; clone size: .; D gene: .; V gene: TRBV7-9; J gene: TRBJ1-3
CDR3 protein: CASSPFGLSGGGTDTQYF; CDR3 DNA: TGCGCCAGCAGCCCATTCGGACTTAGCGGAGGGGGCACAGATACGCAGTATTTT; clone size: .; D gene: .; V gene: TRBV5-1; J gene: TRBJ2-3
CDR3 protein: CAIRYNEQFF; CDR3 DNA: TGTGCCATCCGATACAATGAGCAGTTCTTC; clone size: few; D gene: .; V gene: TRBV21-1; J gene: TRBJ2-1
CDR3 protein: CASSLRTGPGELFF; CDR3 DNA: TGTGCCAGCTCACTTAGGACAGGCCCCGGGGAGCTGTTTTTT; clone size: .; D gene: TRBD1; V gene: TRBV18; J gene: TRBJ2-2
CDR3 protein: CASSYSGRAENEQFF; CDR3 DNA: TGTGCCAGCAGTTATAGCGGGAGGGCGGAAAATGAGCAGTTCTTC; clone size: once; D gene: TRBD2; V gene: TRBV5-6; J gene: TRBJ2-1
CDR3 protein: CASSLAQGGVEKLFF; CDR3 DNA: TGTGCCAGCAGCTTAGCCCAGGGAGGGGTTGAAAAACTGTTTTTT; clone size: .; D gene: .; V gene: TRBV7-9; J gene: TRBJ1-4
CDR3 protein: CASSLIGVGDTQYF; CDR3 DNA: TGCGCCAGCAGCTTGATCGGGGTAGGTGATACGCAGTATTTT; clone size: .; D gene: .; V gene: TRBV5-1; J gene: TRBJ2-3